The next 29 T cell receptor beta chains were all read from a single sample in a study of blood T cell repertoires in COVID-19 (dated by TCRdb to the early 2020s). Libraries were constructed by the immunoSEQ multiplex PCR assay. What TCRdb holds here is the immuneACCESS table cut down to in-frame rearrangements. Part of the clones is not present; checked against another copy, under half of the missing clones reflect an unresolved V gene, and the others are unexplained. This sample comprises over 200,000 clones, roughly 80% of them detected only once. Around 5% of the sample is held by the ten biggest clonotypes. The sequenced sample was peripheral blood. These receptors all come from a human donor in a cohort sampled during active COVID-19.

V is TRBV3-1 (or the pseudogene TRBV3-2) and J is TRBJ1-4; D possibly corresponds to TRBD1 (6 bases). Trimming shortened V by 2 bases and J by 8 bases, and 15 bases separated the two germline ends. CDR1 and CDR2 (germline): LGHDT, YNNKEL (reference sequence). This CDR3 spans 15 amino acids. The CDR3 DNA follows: TGTGCCAGCAGCCAATGGTACAGGGTAGGGGAAAAACTGTTTTTT. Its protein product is CASSQWYRVGEKLFF.

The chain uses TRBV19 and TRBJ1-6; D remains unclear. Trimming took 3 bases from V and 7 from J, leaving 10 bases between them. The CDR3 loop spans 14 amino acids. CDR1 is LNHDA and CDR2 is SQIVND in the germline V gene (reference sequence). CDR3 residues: CASSIPQTNSPLHF. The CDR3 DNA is TGTGCCAGTAGTATTCCACAGACCAATTCACCCCTCCACTTT.

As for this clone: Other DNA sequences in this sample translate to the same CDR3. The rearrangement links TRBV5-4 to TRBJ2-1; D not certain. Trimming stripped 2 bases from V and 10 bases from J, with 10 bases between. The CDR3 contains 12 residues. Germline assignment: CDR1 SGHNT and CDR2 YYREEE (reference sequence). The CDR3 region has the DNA TGTGCCAGCAGCTTCTTCTCTAAGGAGCAGTTCTTC. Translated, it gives CASSFFSKEQFF. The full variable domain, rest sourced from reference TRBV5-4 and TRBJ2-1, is ETGVTQSPTHLIKTRGQQVTLRCSSQSGHNTVSWYQQALGQGPQFIFQYYREEENGRGNFPPRFSGLQFPNYSSELNVNALELDDSALYLCASSFFSKEQFFGPGTRLTVL.

CDR3 in DNA: TGTGCCAGCAGCCCCTCTCCCCCTCCTAGCGGCACCTACGAGCAGTACTTC. It yields the protein CASSPSPPPSGTYEQYF. The chain employs TRBV3-1 (or the pseudogene TRBV3-2) and TRBJ2-7; 7 bases fit TRBD2. J was trimmed by 2 bases and V by 4 bases; bases with no gene match: 14. There are 17 residues in the CDR3. Germline V CDR1 and CDR2: LGHDT, YNNKEL (reference sequence).

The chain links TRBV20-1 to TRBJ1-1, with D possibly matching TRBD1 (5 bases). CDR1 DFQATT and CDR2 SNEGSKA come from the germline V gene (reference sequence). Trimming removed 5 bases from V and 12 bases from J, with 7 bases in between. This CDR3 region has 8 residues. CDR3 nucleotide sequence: TGCAGTGCTGGGGGGTCTTTCTTT. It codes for CSAGGSFF.

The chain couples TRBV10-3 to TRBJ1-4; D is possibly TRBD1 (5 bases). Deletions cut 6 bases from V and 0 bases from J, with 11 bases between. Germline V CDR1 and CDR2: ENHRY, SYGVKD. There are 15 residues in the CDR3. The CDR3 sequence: CAIRRDSTTNEKLFF. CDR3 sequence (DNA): TGTGCCATCAGGAGAGACAGCACAACTAATGAAAAACTGTTTTTT.

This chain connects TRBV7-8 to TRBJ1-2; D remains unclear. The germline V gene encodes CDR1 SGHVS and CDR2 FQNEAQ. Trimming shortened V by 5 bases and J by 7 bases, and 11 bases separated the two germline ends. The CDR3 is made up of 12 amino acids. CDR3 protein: CASSIRRGGYTF. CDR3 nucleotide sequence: TGTGCCAGCAGCATTCGACGGGGTGGCTACACCTTC.

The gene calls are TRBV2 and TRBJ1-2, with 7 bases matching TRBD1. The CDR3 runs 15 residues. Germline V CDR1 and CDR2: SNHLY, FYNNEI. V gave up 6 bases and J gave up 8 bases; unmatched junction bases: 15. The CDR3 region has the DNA TGTGCCAGCAGCCACCGGGGAAGACAGGGTGAAGGCTACACCTTC. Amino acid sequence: CASSHRGRQGEGYTF.

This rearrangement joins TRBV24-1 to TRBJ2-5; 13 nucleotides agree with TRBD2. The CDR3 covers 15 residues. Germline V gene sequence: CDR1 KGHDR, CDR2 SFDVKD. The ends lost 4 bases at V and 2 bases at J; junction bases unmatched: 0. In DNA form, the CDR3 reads TGTGCCACCAGTGAGGGACTAGCGGGACAAGAGACCCAGTACTTC. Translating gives CATSEGLAGQETQYF.

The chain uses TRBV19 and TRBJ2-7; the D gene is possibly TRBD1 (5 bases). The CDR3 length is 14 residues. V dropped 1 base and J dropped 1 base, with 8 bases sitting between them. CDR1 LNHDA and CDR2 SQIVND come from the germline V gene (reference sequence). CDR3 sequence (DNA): TGTGCCAGTAGTATAGCCACAGGATCCTACGAGCAGTACTTC. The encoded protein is CASSIATGSYEQYF. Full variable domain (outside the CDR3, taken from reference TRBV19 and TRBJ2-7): DGGITQSPKYLFRKEGQNVTLSCEQNLNHDAMYWYRQDPGQGLRLIYYSQIVNDFQKGDIAEGYSVSREKKESFPLTVTSAQKNPTAFYLCASSIATGSYEQYFGPGTRLTVT.

CDR3 loop: CASSYGPSYEQYF. CDR3 nucleotides: TGCGCCAGCAGCTATGGGCCCTCCTACGAGCAGTACTTC. The chain joins TRBV4-3 to TRBJ2-7, with D uncertain. This CDR3 region has 13 residues. Trimming removed 5 bases from V and 0 bases from J, with 8 bases in between. Germline CDR1 and CDR2: LGHNA and YSLEER.

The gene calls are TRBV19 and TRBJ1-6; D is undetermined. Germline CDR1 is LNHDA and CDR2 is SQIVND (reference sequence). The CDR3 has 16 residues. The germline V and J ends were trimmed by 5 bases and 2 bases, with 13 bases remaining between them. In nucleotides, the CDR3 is TGTGCCAGTAGTTCGGGTCTCGGGGCCTATAATTCACCCCTCCACTTT. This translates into CASSSGLGAYNSPLHF. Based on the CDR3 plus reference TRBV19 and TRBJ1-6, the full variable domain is DGGITQSPKYLFRKEGQNVTLSCEQNLNHDAMYWYRQDPGQGLRLIYYSQIVNDFQKGDIAEGYSVSREKKESFPLTVTSAQKNPTAFYLCASSSGLGAYNSPLHFGNGTRLTVT.

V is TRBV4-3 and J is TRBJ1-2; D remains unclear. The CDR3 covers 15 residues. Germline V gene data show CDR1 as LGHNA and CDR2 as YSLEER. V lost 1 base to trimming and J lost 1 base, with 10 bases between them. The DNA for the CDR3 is TGCGCCAGCAGCCAAGTCTATCGCGGTAACTATGGCTACACCTTC. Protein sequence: CASSQVYRGNYGYTF.

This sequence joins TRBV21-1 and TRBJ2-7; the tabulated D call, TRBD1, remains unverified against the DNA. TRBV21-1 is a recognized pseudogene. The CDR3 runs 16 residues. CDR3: CASSKRRAGGSYEQYF. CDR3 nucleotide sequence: TGTGCCAGCAGCAAAAGGCGGGCAGGGGGGTCCTACGAGCAGTACTTC.

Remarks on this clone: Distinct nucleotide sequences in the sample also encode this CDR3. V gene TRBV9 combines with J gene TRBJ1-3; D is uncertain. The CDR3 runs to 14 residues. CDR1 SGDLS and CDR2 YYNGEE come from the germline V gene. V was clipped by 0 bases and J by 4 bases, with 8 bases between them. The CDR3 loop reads CASSVGGFGNTIYF. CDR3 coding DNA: TGTGCCAGCAGCGTAGGAGGTTTCGGAAACACCATATATTTT. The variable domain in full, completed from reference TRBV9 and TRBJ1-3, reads DSGVTQTPKHLITATGQRVTLRCSPRSGDLSVYWYQQSLDQGLQFLIQYYNGEERAKGNILERFSAQQFPDLHSELNLSSLELGDSALYFCASSVGGFGNTIYFGEGSWLTVV.

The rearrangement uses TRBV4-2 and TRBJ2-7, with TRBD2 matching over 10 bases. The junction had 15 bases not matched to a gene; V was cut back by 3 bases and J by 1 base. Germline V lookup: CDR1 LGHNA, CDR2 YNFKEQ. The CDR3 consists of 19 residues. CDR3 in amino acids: CASSQQQGLAGDLSYEQYF. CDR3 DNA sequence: TGTGCCAGCAGCCAGCAACAAGGGCTAGCGGGAGATCTTTCCTACGAGCAGTACTTC.

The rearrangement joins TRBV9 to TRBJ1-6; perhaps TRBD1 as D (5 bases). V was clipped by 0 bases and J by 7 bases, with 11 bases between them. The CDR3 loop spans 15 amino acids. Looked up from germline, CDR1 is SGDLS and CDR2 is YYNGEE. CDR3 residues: CASSVDPRGNSPLHF. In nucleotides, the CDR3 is TGTGCCAGCAGCGTAGATCCCCGGGGGAATTCACCCCTCCACTTT.

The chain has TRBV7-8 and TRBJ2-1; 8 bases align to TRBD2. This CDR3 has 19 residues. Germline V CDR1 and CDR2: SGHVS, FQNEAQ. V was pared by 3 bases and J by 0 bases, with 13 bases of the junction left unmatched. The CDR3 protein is CASSFRGSGAISSYNEQFF. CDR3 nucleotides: TGTGCCAGCAGCTTTCGAGGTAGCGGGGCCATATCCTCCTACAATGAGCAGTTCTTC.

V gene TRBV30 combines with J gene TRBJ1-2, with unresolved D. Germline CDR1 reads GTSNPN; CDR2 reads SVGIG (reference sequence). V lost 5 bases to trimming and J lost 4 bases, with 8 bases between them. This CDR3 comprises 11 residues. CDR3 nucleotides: TGTGCCTGGCTAGAGTTCTATGGCTACACCTTC. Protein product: CAWLEFYGYTF.

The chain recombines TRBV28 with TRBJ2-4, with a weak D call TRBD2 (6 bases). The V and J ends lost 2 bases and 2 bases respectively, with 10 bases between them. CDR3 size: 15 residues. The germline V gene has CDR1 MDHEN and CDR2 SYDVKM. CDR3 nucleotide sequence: TGTGCCAGCAGTTTAGCTAGCGACTCCAAAAACATTCAGTACTTC. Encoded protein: CASSLASDSKNIQYF.

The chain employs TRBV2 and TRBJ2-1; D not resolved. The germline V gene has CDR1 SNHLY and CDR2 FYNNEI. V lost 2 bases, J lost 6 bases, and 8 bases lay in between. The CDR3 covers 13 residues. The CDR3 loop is CASSEKSINEQFF. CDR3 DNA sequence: TGTGCCAGCAGTGAAAAGTCTATCAATGAGCAGTTCTTC.

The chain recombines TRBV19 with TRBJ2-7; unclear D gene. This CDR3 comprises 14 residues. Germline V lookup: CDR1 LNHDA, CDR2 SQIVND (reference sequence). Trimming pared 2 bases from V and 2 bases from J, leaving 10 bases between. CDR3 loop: CASSITSRPYEQYF. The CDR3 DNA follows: TGTGCCAGTAGTATAACGAGTCGCCCCTACGAGCAGTACTTC.

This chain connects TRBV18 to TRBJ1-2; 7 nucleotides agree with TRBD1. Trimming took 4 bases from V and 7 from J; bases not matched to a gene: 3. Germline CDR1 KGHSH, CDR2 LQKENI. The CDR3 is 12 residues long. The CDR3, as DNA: TGTGCCAGCTCACGACAGGGTCCTGGCTACACCTTC. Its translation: CASSRQGPGYTF.

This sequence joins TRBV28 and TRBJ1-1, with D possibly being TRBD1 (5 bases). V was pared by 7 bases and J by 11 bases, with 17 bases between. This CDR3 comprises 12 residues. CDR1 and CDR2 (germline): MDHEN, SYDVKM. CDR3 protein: CASTHDSIEAFF. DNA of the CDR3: TGTGCCAGCACTCACGACAGTATAGAGGCTTTCTTT.

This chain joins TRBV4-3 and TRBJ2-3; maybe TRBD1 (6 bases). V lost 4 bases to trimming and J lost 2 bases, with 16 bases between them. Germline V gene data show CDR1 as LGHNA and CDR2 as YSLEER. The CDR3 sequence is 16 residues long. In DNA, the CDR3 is TGCGCCAGCAGCCGCTCATCACAGGGCAACACAGATACGCAGTATTTT. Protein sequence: CASSRSSQGNTDTQYF.

This CDR3 is CASSDSYGYTF. The CDR3 bases are TGTGCCAGCAGCGACAGTTATGGCTACACCTTC. The chain employs TRBV27 and TRBJ1-2; tentatively, D is TRBD1 (5 bases). The length of the CDR3 is 11 residues. Germline assignment: CDR1 MNHEY and CDR2 SMNVEV (reference sequence). The V and J ends lost 6 bases and 5 bases respectively, with 7 bases between them.

The CDR3 DNA is TGTGCCAGCAGTTTAAAGACAGGGACTTCGAACACTGAAGCTTTCTTT. It encodes CASSLKTGTSNTEAFF. The V gene is TRBV28, the J gene TRBJ1-1, with TRBD1 matching over 7 bases. The germline V gene encodes CDR1 MDHEN and CDR2 SYDVKM. Trimming cost V 2 bases and J 1 base; bases outside gene matches: 7. The CDR3 covers 16 residues.

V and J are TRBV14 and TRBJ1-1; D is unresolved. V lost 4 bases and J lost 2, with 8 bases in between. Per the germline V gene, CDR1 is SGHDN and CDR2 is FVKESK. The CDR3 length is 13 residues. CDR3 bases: TGTGCCAGCAGCCCTTCCTATAACACTGAAGCTTTCTTT. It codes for CASSPSYNTEAFF.

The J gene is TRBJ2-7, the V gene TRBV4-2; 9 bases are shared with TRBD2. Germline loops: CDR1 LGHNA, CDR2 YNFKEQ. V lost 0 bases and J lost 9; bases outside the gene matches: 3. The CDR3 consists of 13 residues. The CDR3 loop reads CASSQDPSGAQYF. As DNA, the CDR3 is TGTGCCAGCAGCCAAGACCCTAGCGGGGCGCAGTACTTC.